This TCR beta chain was found in a study of shared clonotypes between healthy human individuals. Study donors comprised healthy, HIV-negative adults devoid of recent acute infection or vaccination. Germline lookup yields CDR1 MNHEY and CDR2 SMNVEV (reference sequence). V trimming: 6 bases; J trimming: 8 bases; junction bases outside the gene matches: 6. CDR3 size: 14 residues. In the original workflow: Because ImmunoSEQ provided only junction sequences with no quality scores, the filtering differed. This table comes from immunoSEQ multiplex PCR, and its TCRdb copy is limited to in-frame clones, with some not included. The V and J calls and clone size are taken from that table; D and trimming were inferred from the DNA. The sample lists around 700,000 clones, around 72% seen once, with under 2% in the top ten.

Specimen: memory CD4+ T cells sorted from blood. Subset in this sample: CD45RA-negative fraction. The sequence derives from a woman in her thirties in good health. The J gene is TRBJ2-1, the V gene TRBV27; 11 bases agree with TRBD2. The CDR3 reads CASRVIAGGYEQFF. CDR3 sequence (DNA): TGTGCCAGCAGAGTAATAGCGGGAGGGTATGAGCAGTTCTTC.